Detailed here is one T cell receptor beta chain. These data originate in a study of blood T cell repertoires in COVID-19. Per the study methods: How many nucleated cells were present was estimated from reference gene primer amplification. The data were produced by immunoSEQ multiplex PCR, yet TCRdb's version contains in-frame clones alone and is incomplete. For V, J and clone size, that table is used; D and trimming come from the DNA. The sample includes roughly 300,000 clones, 86% of them seen just once. Trimming shortened V by 10 bases and J by 8 bases, and 16 bases separated the two germline ends. The germline CDR1 and CDR2 sequences are MNHEY and SVGAGI. This CDR3 spans 12 amino acids.

This TCR was sampled from a woman between 18 and 29 years old who had recovered from COVID-19. The sequencing sample was made of PBMCs or T cells enriched from blood (not recorded which). The rearrangement joins TRBV6-5 to TRBJ2-3; maybe TRBD2 (5 bases). CDR3 region: CATRLPGGTQYF. DNA for the CDR3: TGTGCCACCCGACTCCCCGGAGGTACGCAGTATTTT.